This T cell receptor beta chain was captured in a study of cytomegalovirus exposure and HLA in healthy donors. Remarks on this clone: Its specificity is unknown.

Study findings and constraints: Most subjects had HLA-A and HLA-B alleles reportedly predicted accurately by TCR beta sequences.

PCR primers comprised 60 Vbeta and 13 Jbeta primers. Measured with immunoSEQ multiplex PCR; TCRdb has only the in-frame clones, and not every one. The sample lists 100,000 to 150,000 clones, around four fifths occurring once. The germline CDR1 and CDR2 sequences are MDHEN and SYDVKM. The CDR3 length is 12 residues. J was trimmed by 7 bases and V by 4 bases; bases with no gene match: 3. The sequencing sample was made of PBMCs. The sequence was obtained from a boy aged 2-15 years in good health and CMV-seronegative. This sequence joins TRBV28 and TRBJ1-2, with 7 nucleotides matching TRBD1. CDR3 protein: CASSSTGAGYTF. Here the CDR3 DNA reads TGTGCCAGCAGTTCCACAGGGGCTGGCTACACCTTC.